This TCR beta chain was profiled in a study of cytomegalovirus exposure and HLA in healthy donors. CDR1 MNHEY and CDR2 SVGAGI come from the germline V gene. The CDR3 covers 14 residues. After removal of 2 bases from V and 2 bases from J, the junction contained 2 bases not matched to a gene. Sequenced by immunoSEQ multiplex PCR; TCRdb stores in-frame clones only, minus some. The sample has 65,000 to 75,000 clones; 94% are singletons. The V and J genes are TRBV6-5 and TRBJ2-7, with TRBD1 matching over 8 bases. Specimen: PBMCs. The receptor comes from a man younger than 35 in good health and CMV-seropositive. DNA for the CDR3: TGTGCCAGCAGTTACGGGGACAGGACCTACGAGCAGTACTTC. As protein: CASSYGDRTYEQYF.